The 29 T cell receptor beta chains given below trace back to one sample, sequenced in a study of T cells in Graves' hyperthyroidism and ophthalmopathy. RNA transcripts were the template for amplifying TCR beta CDR3 regions. The TCR CDR3 was amplified in a first-round RT-PCR using the HTBI primer set. TCRdb recomputed calls from the multiplex PCR reads with MiXCR, one row per CDR3 protein. The table has around 520,000 distinct CDR3 sequences, over 13% seen once. The source material was blood. The receptors here all came from a woman aged 18-29 years with Graves' hyperthyroidism.

The CDR3 DNA reads as TGCAGTGCTAGCGGACTAGTGGCAGATACGCAGTATTTT. As protein: CSASGLVADTQYF. The chain carries TRBV20-1 and TRBJ2-3, with TRBD2 matching 7 bases. This CDR3 is built from 13 residues. The V segment lost 3 bases and the J segment 4 bases; nucleotides outside the gene matches: 4. CDR1 is DFQATT, CDR2 SNEGSKA, per germline (reference sequence).

A note on this clonotype: Being one base from a much bigger clone, this may be a read error. The genes are TRBV27 and TRBJ1-1, with D possibly matching TRBD1 (6 bases). Trimming shortened V by 4 bases and J by 1 base, and 16 bases separated the two germline ends. The CDR3 has 16 residues. Germline CDR1 and CDR2: MNHEY and SMNVEV (reference sequence). The CDR3 DNA sequence: TGTGCCAGCAGTTGGGGGGCGAGCGGAACGAACACTGAAGCTTTCTTT. Protein: CASSWGASGTNTEAFF.

The sample holds many counts of this clonotype. This chain connects TRBV6-1 to TRBJ1-6; D may be TRBD1 (5 bases). CDR3 length: 14 amino acids. Germline values: CDR1 MNHNS, CDR2 SASEGT. Trimming cost V 7 bases and J 2 bases, with 9 bases left between them. The CDR3 DNA reads as TGTGCCAGCACGGGGGGTACCTATAATTCACCCCTCCACTTT. This translates into CASTGGTYNSPLHF.

At least ten counts were recorded for this clonotype. V is TRBV6-1 and J is TRBJ1-2, with unresolved D. Deletions cut 5 bases from V and 4 bases from J, with 11 bases between. This CDR3 region has 13 residues. Germline lookup yields CDR1 MNHNS and CDR2 SASEGT. The CDR3 region is CASSIGMVYGYTF. CDR3 coding DNA: TGTGCCAGCAGTATCGGGATGGTCTATGGCTACACCTTC.

The genes are TRBV6-2 or TRBV6-3 and TRBJ1-2; 9 bases match TRBD1. The CDR3 runs to 13 residues. Unmatched junction bases numbered 7, after V lost 6 bases and J lost 8 bases. Germline V gives CDR1 MNHEY, CDR2 SVGEGT. As DNA, the CDR3 is TGTGCCAGCAGCCCCAGGGACAGGGAAGGCTACACCTTC. Its translation: CASSPRDREGYTF.

On this clonotype itself: Just one base apart from a much larger clone, this may be a read error. The genes are TRBV24-1 and TRBJ2-7; D assignment may be TRBD1 or TRBD2 (6 bases each). The end of the DNA aligns better with TRBJ2-1, so the J call may be wrong. This CDR3 has 16 residues. CDR1 KGHDR and CDR2 SFDVKD come from the germline V gene. The CDR3 DNA sequence: TGTGCCACCAGTGACCCTAGGGGGGAGAGAGCCTACGAGCAGTTCTTC. Protein product: CATSDPRGERAYEQFF.

This clonotype was counted many times. The rearrangement joins TRBV28 to TRBJ2-1; 12 bases align to TRBD2. The trim removed 4 bases at V and 8 bases at J, leaving 6 bases unmatched. Germline assignment: CDR1 MDHEN and CDR2 SYDVKM. The CDR3 has 15 residues. The CDR3 sequence is CASSSLAGGRDEQFF. CDR3 coding DNA: TGTGCCAGCAGTTCCCTAGCGGGAGGGCGCGATGAGCAGTTCTTC.

This clonotype showed up many times. The chain links TRBV6-1 to TRBJ2-3; the D gene is possibly TRBD2 (6 bases). The CDR3 totals 15 residues. The V gene lost 5 bases and the J gene lost 0 bases, with 12 bases spanning the gap. Germline V gene sequence: CDR1 MNHNS, CDR2 SASEGT. The CDR3 reads CASSWGRTSTDTQYF. The CDR3 DNA sequence: TGTGCCAGCAGTTGGGGGAGGACGAGCACAGATACGCAGTATTTT.

The chain uses TRBV7-9 and TRBJ2-7; D is unresolved. The CDR3 is 13 amino acids. V shed 6 bases and J shed 3 bases, with 12 bases lying between them. Germline-derived CDR1 and CDR2 are SEHNR and FQNEAQ (reference sequence). CDR3 nucleotide sequence: TGTGCCAGCAGTCACTCTGGCCTCTACGAGCAGTACTTC. Protein sequence: CASSHSGLYEQYF.

This clonotype has a handful of counts. The chain combines TRBV10-3 with TRBJ1-5; D possibly corresponds to TRBD1 (6 bases). CDR1 is ENHRY and CDR2 is SYGVKD in the germline V gene. The CDR3 contains 15 residues. The V and J ends lost 2 bases and 4 bases respectively, with 12 bases between them. The CDR3 DNA reads TGTGCCATCAGTGAGGGCAGGGGTTGGAATCAGCCCCAGCATTTT. It yields the protein CAISEGRGWNQPQHF.

This clonotype was counted ten times or more. The chain carries TRBV7-9 and TRBJ2-1; possibly TRBD2 for D (5 bases). The CDR3 totals 15 residues. V was trimmed by 3 bases and J by 7 bases, leaving 16 bases between them. The germline gives CDR1 SEHNR, CDR2 FQNEAQ (reference sequence). In DNA form, the CDR3 reads TGTGCCAGCAGCTTTCCGCGACTACTAGGGAATGAGCAGTTCTTC. Translated, it gives CASSFPRLLGNEQFF.

The sample holds many counts of this clonotype. The chain employs TRBV19 and TRBJ2-6; TRBD1 aligns across 8 bases. Per the germline V gene, CDR1 is LNHDA and CDR2 is SQIVND (reference sequence). The CDR3 covers 13 residues. Written as DNA, the CDR3 is TGTGCTGGACAGGGTACGGGGGCCAACGTCCTGACTTTC. It encodes CAGQGTGANVLTF.

This clonotype was seen a handful of times. V is TRBV20-1 and J is TRBJ1-2; D call uncertain. CDR1 is DFQATT, CDR2 SNEGSKA, per germline (reference sequence). This CDR3 has 15 residues. V lost 4 bases, J lost 4 bases, and 19 bases lay in between. CDR3 bases: TGCAGTGCTACCCTACCGGGCCTCGAGGGCTATGGCTACACCTTC. As protein: CSATLPGLEGYGYTF.

There are many counts of this clonotype. The V gene is TRBV19, the J gene TRBJ2-1; D remains ambiguous. V was shortened by 3 bases and J by 1 base, with 10 bases between the two germline ends. The CDR3 covers 15 residues. CDR1 LNHDA and CDR2 SQIVND come from the germline V gene (reference sequence). CDR3 in DNA: TGTGCCAGTAGTATCGCGGATACGTCCTACAATGAGCAGTTCTTC. As protein: CASSIADTSYNEQFF.

This clonotype was detected many times. This chain links TRBV20-1 with TRBJ1-1, with TRBD1 matching over 7 bases. The CDR3 totals 13 residues. V shed 6 bases and J 4 bases; nucleotides not matched to a gene: 8. Germline V CDR1 and CDR2: DFQATT, SNEGSKA (reference sequence). The CDR3 DNA reads TGCAGTGCCCACAGGGGCACGGGCACTGAAGCTTTCTTT. This sequence encodes CSAHRGTGTEAFF.

At least ten counts were recorded for this clonotype. The V call is TRBV20-1, the J call TRBJ2-7; a possible D gene is TRBD2 (5 bases). The CDR3 loop spans 11 amino acids. CDR1 is DFQATT, CDR2 SNEGSKA, per germline (reference sequence). Trimming took off 2 bases at V and 7 bases at J, with 9 bases between the two ends. The CDR3 sequence is CSARSDSEQYF. CDR3 nucleotides: TGCAGTGCTAGATCGGACTCAGAGCAGTACTTC.

This rearrangement joins TRBV6-1 to TRBJ2-1; 14 bases fit TRBD2. The CDR3 runs to 13 residues. Losses at the gene ends were 6 bases for V and 8 bases for J; bases not matched to a gene: 0. Germline CDR1 is MNHNS and CDR2 is SASEGT. The CDR3 is CASRGLAGDEQFF. In nucleotides, the CDR3 is TGTGCCAGCAGGGGACTAGCGGGGGATGAGCAGTTCTTC.

This clonotype was observed many times. The chain has TRBV3-1 and TRBJ2-5; tentatively, D is TRBD1 (6 bases). The CDR3 contains 13 residues. CDR1 is LGHDT and CDR2 is YNNKEL in the germline V gene (reference sequence). Trimming cost V 2 bases and J 4 bases, with 8 bases left between them. CDR3 region: CASSQNRVETQYF. DNA of the CDR3: TGTGCCAGCAGCCAAAACAGGGTAGAGACCCAGTACTTC.

This clonotype showed up many times. This chain joins TRBV10-3 and TRBJ1-1, with a possible D match to TRBD1 (5 bases). V lost 7 bases and J lost 2, with 11 bases in between. Germline CDR1 and CDR2: ENHRY and SYGVKD. This CDR3 spans 13 amino acids. The CDR3 DNA sequence: TGTGCCATCAAGCGGGACTTCAACACTGAAGCTTTCTTT. This translates into CAIKRDFNTEAFF.

This clonotype was observed a few times. This chain uses TRBV7-2 with TRBJ1-4; TRBD1 is a possible D gene (5 bases). The CDR3 sequence is 15 residues long. Germline values: CDR1 SGHTA, CDR2 FQGNSA. V lost 0 bases to trimming and J lost 8 bases, with 13 bases between them. The CDR3 bases are TGTGCCAGCAGCTTAGCGGGGGGATTTGGAGAAAAACTGTTTTTT. Translation: CASSLAGGFGEKLFF.

This clonotype turned up a few times. The CDR3 is CASSQERITDTQYF. The CDR3 nucleotides read TGCGCCAGCAGCCAAGAAAGAATCACAGATACGCAGTATTTT. The chain employs TRBV4-1 and TRBJ2-3; D uncertain. Germline V gene sequence: CDR1 MGHRA, CDR2 YSYEKL. Deletions cut 0 bases from V and 2 bases from J, with 6 bases between. The CDR3 extends over 14 amino acids.

This clonotype was counted ten times or more. The chain recombines TRBV5-1 with TRBJ1-1; D gene unclear. Germline CDR1 is SGHRS and CDR2 is YFSETQ. Trimming removed 0 bases at V and 6 bases at J, with 12 bases between. There are 14 residues in the CDR3. The CDR3 region has the DNA TGCGCCAGCAGCTTGGCCCCCGCAAACGCTGAAGCTTTCTTT. The encoded protein is CASSLAPANAEAFF.

Many counts were recorded for this clonotype. The J gene is TRBJ1-1, the V gene TRBV27, with D perhaps matching TRBD1 (6 bases). This CDR3 region has 16 residues. Deletions cut 2 bases from V and 5 bases from J, with 18 bases between. Per germline, CDR1 MNHEY and CDR2 SMNVEV (reference sequence). CDR3 sequence: CASSLQNRAGNTEAFF. In nucleotides, the CDR3 is TGTGCCAGCAGTTTACAGAACAGGGCAGGGAATACTGAAGCTTTCTTT.

The table lists this clonotype with many counts. The chain uses TRBV2 and TRBJ1-2, with 7 bases that match TRBD1. The junction had 10 bases not matched to a gene; V was cut back by 6 bases and J by 6 bases. CDR1 and CDR2 (germline): SNHLY, FYNNEI. The CDR3 covers 14 residues. Here the CDR3 reads CASRAQGTRHGYTF. CDR3 nucleotides: TGTGCCAGCAGAGCACAGGGGACACGACATGGCTACACCTTC.

This clonotype was picked up a small number of times. The rearrangement links TRBV7-3 to TRBJ2-3; 12 nucleotides match TRBD1. Germline CDR1 reads SGHTA; CDR2 reads FQGTGA. V lost 1 base to trimming and J lost 4 bases; unmatched junction nucleotides: 3. This CDR3 is built from 16 residues. CDR3 bases: TGTGCCAGCAGCTTAATGGGACAGGGGGCCCCAGATACGCAGTATTTT. It codes for CASSLMGQGAPDTQYF.

In DNA, the CDR3 is TGCAGCGTTGACCGACAGTTGAACACTGAAGCTTTCTTT. This translates into CSVDRQLNTEAFF. V gene TRBV29-1 combines with J gene TRBJ1-1; the D gene is possibly TRBD1 (5 bases). V shed 3 bases and J shed 0 bases, with 8 bases lying between them. Germline-derived CDR1 and CDR2 are SQVTM and ANQGSEA. CDR3 size: 13 residues.

This clonotype was counted ten times or more. This sequence joins TRBV12-3 or TRBV12-4 and TRBJ2-1; D is unresolved. The CDR3 runs 16 residues. Trimming pared 3 bases from V and 1 base from J, leaving 13 bases between. CDR3 sequence: CASSFPLGASYNEQFF. The CDR3 nucleotides are TGTGCCAGCAGTTTCCCCCTAGGCGCTTCCTACAATGAGCAGTTCTTC.

This clonotype has a count of ten or more. V and J are TRBV27 and TRBJ2-5, with D perhaps TRBD2 (5 bases). Germline V lookup: CDR1 MNHEY, CDR2 SMNVEV (reference sequence). This CDR3 comprises 14 residues. V was shortened by 5 bases and J by 5 bases, with 15 bases between the two germline ends. CDR3 residues: CASSDTWTGETQYF. CDR3 in DNA: TGTGCCAGCAGTGACACCTGGACGGGGGAGACCCAGTACTTC.

The gene calls are TRBV30 and TRBJ1-2, with a possible D match to TRBD1 (5 bases). CDR1 GTSNPN and CDR2 SVGIG come from the germline V gene (reference sequence). V was shortened by 0 bases and J by 5 bases, with 13 bases between the two germline ends. The CDR3 has 14 amino acids. CDR3 loop: CAWSVRGLWYGYTF. CDR3 DNA sequence: TGTGCCTGGAGTGTACGGGGGTTATGGTATGGCTACACCTTC.